This entry features one T cell receptor beta chain sequence. The antigen remains undetermined. This entry comes from a study of shared clonotypes between healthy human individuals. The CDR3 totals 15 residues. The germline V gene encodes CDR1 SGDLS and CDR2 YYNGEE. The ends lost 0 bases at V and 5 bases at J; junction bases unmatched: 7. Naive CD8 cells, CD45RO-negative and positively selected for CCR7, excluded terminally differentiated effector memory CD45RA+ cells. Those who donated, Caucasian adults without exception, all lived in Nashville, Tennessee. Generated by immunoSEQ multiplex PCR, the TCRdb table keeps only in-frame clones and is missing some. The repertoire consists of roughly 2,000,000 clones, with just under 95% occurring once and the leading ten covering about 1.6%. Notes on the study in general: The sampled material consisted only of blood, and tissue repertoires are likely to differ.

The TCR originated in a man aged 18-30 years in good health. Some clones in this sample may be carry-over from other donors' samples. Source material: naive CD8+ T cells from PBMCs. This rearrangement joins TRBV9 to TRBJ1-2; 7 bases are a match to TRBD1. CDR3 amino acids: CASSVVGRGEYGYTF. In nucleotides, the CDR3 is TGTGCCAGCAGCGTAGTTGGCAGGGGGGAATATGGCTACACCTTC. The full variable domain, in which reference TRBV9 and TRBJ1-2 provide the parts outside the CDR3, is DSGVTQTPKHLITATGQRVTLRCSPRSGDLSVYWYQQSLDQGLQFLIQYYNGEERAKGNILERFSAQQFPDLHSELNLSSLELGDSALYFCASSVVGRGEYGYTFGSGTRLTVV.